This TCR beta chain is drawn from a study of beta chain features in type 1 diabetes. Whole-study results and caveats: The study found moderately but significantly shorter TCRB CDR3s in all four CD4+ subsets of Type 1 diabetes patients.

TCRB transcripts that were expressed got sequenced, as all of the isolated RNA had been reverse transcribed. The assay was immunoSEQ multiplex PCR, and TCRdb's table has in-frame clones only and misses some. The table includes under 450,000 clones, more than 11% detected once. This clone was counted at least ten times. The antigen is not known. Germline V gene data show CDR1 as GTSNPN and CDR2 as SVGIG (reference sequence). The V end was cut by 1 base, the J end by 4 bases, with 11 bases between. This CDR3 is 14 amino acids long. The source of this sequence is a man aged 30 to 45 in good health. Sequencing used naive CD4+ T cells from blood. V gene TRBV30 combines with J gene TRBJ1-5; D is undetermined. The CDR3 spells CAWSGGIANQPQHF. The CDR3 nucleotides read TGTGCCTGGAGTGGTGGGATAGCAAATCAGCCCCAGCATTTT.